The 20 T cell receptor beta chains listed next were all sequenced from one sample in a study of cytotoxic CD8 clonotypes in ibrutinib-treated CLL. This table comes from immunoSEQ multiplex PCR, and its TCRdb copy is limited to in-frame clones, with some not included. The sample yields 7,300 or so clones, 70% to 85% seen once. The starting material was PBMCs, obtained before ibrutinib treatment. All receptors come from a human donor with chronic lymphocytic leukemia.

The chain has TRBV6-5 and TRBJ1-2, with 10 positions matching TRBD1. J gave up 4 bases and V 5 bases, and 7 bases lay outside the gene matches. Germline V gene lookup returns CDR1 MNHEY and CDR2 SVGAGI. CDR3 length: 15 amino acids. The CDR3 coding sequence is TGTGCCAGCAGTCTGTCCGGGACAGGGGTCTATGGCTACACCTTC. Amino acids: CASSLSGTGVYGYTF.

CDR3 region: CASSPLTQGGNIQYF. Here the CDR3 DNA reads TGTGCCAGCTCACCATTAACACAGGGTGGAAACATTCAGTACTTC. The chain uses TRBV18 and TRBJ2-4; tentative D call: TRBD1 (6 bases). The V and J ends lost 2 bases and 6 bases respectively, with 14 bases between them. CDR3 length equals 15 residues. Germline V CDR1 and CDR2: KGHSH, LQKENI.

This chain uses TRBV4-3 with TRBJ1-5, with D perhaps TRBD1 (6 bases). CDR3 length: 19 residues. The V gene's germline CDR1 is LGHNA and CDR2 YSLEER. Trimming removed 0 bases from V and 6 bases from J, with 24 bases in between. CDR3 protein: CASSQELFGDTRGSQPQHF. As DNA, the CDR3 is TGCGCCAGCAGCCAAGAACTGTTCGGGGACACTAGAGGTAGTCAGCCCCAGCATTTT.

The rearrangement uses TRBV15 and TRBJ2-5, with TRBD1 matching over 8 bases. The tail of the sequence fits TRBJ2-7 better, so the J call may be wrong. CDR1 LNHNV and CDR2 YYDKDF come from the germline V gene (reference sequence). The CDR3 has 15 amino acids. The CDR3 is CATSIGTGGGYEQYF. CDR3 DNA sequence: TGTGCCACCAGCATAGGGACAGGTGGGGGATACGAGCAGTACTTC.

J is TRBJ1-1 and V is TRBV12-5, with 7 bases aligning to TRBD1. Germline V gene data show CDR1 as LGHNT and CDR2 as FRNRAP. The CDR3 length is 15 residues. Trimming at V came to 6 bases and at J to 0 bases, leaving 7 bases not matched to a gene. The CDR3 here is CASGSSTGLNTEAFF. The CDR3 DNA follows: TGTGCTAGTGGATCTTCGACAGGGCTGAACACTGAAGCTTTCTTT.

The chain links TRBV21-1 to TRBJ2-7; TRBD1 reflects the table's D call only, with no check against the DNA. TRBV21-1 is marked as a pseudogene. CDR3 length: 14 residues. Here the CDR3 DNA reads TGTGCCAGCAGCAAAGAAGCAGGAAACTACGAGCAGTACTTC. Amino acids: CASSKEAGNYEQYF.

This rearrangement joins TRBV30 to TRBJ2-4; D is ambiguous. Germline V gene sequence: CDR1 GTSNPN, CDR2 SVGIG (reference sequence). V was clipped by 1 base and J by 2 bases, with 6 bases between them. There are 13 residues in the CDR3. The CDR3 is CAWSDGSKNIQYF. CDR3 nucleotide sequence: TGTGCCTGGAGTGACGGGTCCAAAAACATTCAGTACTTC. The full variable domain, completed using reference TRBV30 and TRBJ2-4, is SQTIHQWPATLVQPVGSPLSLECTVEGTSNPNLYWYRQAAGRGLQLLFYSVGIGQISSEVPQNLSASRPQDRQFILSSKKLLLSDSGFYLCAWSDGSKNIQYFGAGTRLSVL.

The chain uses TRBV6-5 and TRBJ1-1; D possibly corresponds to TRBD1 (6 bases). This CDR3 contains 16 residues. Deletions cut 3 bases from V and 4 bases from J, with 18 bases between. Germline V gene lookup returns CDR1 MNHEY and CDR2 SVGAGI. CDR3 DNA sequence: TGTGCCAGCAGTTATGGGACACTACTCTTGGGCACTGAAGCTTTCTTT. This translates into CASSYGTLLLGTEAFF.

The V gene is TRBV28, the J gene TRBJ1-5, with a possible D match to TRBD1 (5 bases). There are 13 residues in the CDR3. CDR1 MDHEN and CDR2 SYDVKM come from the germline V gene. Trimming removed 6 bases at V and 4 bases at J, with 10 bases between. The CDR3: CASSRVWNQPQHF. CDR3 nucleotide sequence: TGTGCCAGCAGCAGGGTTTGGAATCAGCCCCAGCATTTT.

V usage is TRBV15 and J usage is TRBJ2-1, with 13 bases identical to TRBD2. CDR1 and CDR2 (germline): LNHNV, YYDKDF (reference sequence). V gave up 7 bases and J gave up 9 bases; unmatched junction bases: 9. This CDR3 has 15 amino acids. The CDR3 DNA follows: TGTGCCACCAATATACCGGGACTAGCGGGGTCTGAGCAGTTCTTC. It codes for CATNIPGLAGSEQFF. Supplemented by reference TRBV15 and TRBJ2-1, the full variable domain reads DAMVIQNPRYQVTQFGKPVTLSCSQTLNHNVMYWYQQKSSQAPKLLFHYYDKDFNNEADTPDNFQSRRPNTSFCFLDIRSPGLGDTAMYLCATNIPGLAGSEQFFGPGTRLTVL.

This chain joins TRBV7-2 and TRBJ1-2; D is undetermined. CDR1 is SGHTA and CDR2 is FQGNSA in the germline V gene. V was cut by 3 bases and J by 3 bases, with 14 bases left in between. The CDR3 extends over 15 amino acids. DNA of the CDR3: TGTGCCAGCAGCTTGAACTCCGGGCCATACTATGGCTACACCTTC. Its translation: CASSLNSGPYYGYTF. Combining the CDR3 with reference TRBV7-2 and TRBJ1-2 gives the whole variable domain GAGVSQSPSNKVTEKGKDVELRCDPISGHTALYWYRQSLGQGLEFLIYFQGNSAPDKSGLPSDRFSAERTGGSVSTLTIQRTQQEDSAVYLCASSLNSGPYYGYTFGSGTRLTVV.

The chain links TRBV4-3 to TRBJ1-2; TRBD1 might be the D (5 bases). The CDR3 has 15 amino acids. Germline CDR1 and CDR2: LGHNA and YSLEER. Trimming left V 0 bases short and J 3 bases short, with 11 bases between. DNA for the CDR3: TGCGCCAGCAGCCAAGATGCCCAGGGCCACTATGGCTACACCTTC. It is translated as CASSQDAQGHYGYTF.

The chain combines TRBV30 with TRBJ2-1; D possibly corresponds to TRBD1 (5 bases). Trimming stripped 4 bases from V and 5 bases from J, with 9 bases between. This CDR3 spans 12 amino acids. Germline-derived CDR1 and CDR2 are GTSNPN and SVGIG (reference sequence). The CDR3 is CAWNPGNNEQFF. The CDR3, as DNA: TGTGCCTGGAACCCAGGGAACAATGAGCAGTTCTTC.

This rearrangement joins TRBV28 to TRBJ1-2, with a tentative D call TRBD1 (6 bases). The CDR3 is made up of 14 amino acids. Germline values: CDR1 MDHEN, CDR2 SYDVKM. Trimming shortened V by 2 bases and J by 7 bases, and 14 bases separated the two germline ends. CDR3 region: CASSLKNRVSGYTF. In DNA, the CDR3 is TGTGCCAGCAGTTTAAAGAACAGGGTATCTGGCTACACCTTC.

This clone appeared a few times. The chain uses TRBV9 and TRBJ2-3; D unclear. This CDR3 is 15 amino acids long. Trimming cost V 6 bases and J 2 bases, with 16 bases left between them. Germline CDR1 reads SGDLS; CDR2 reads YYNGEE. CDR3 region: CASTLGIRNTDTQYF. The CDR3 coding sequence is TGTGCCAGCACCCTAGGGATAAGGAACACAGATACGCAGTATTTT.

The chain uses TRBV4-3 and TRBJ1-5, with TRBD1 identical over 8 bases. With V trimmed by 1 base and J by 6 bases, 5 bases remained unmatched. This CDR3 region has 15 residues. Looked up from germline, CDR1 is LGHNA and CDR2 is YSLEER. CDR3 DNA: TGCGCCAGCAGCCAAGGTACAGGGGGGAGTCAGCCCCAGCATTTT. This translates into CASSQGTGGSQPQHF.

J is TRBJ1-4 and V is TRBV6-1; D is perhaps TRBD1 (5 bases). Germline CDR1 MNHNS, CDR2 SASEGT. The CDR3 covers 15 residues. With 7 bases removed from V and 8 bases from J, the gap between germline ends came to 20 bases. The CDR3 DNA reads TGTGCCAGCACGAGTGCGGGGCCCTTGGGAGAAAAACTGTTTTTT. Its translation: CASTSAGPLGEKLFF.

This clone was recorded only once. In DNA form, the CDR3 reads TGTGCCAGCAGCCTGGCGGGGGCAGCCGCGAGTGGCTACACCTTC. This codes for CASSLAGAAASGYTF. This chain connects TRBV7-1 to TRBJ1-2, with D perhaps TRBD1 (6 bases). TRBV7-1 is assigned to the ORF class and has an uncertain function. V was clipped by 5 bases and J by 7 bases, with 20 bases between them. This CDR3 is 15 amino acids long.

The CDR3 coding sequence is TGTGCCAGCAGGGTTACGACCGGAAGCTCCTACGAGCAGTACTTC. Translating gives CASRVTTGSSYEQYF. The chain joins TRBV6-5 to TRBJ2-7, with no clear D. V lost 6 bases, J lost 0 bases, and 15 bases lay in between. The germline CDR1 and CDR2 sequences are MNHEY and SVGAGI. The CDR3 totals 15 residues.

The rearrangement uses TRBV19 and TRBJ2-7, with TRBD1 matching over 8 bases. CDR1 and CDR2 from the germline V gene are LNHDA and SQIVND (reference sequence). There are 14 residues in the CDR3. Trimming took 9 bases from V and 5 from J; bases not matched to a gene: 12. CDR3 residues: CASARGRGRDEQYF. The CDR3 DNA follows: TGTGCCAGCGCCCGGGGCAGGGGGCGGGACGAGCAGTACTTC.